The clone carrying this T cell receptor (beta chain) was detected only a few times. Its antigen is not identified. The CDR3 runs to 15 residues. The V end lost 3 bases, the J end lost 2 bases, and 11 bases lay between the germline ends. The sample is drawn from a study of T cell repertoires in cytomegalovirus infection. Study as a whole: Recently identified HLA-C-restricted CMV epitopes and well-studied HLA-B-restricted CMV epitopes were used by the study. Evidence of both CMV infection and a matching HLA type came from public TCR beta signatures. Study results and caveats: CMV-specific HLA-C-restricted TCR beta clonotypes dominated the ex vivo response. Totalled public TCR beta family frequency picked out people who carried CMV plus the relevant HLA.

MiXCR was run by TCRdb on the reads, yielding one entry per CDR3 protein. Of 300,000 to 400,000 distinct CDR3 sequences listed, 25% to 30% were seen once; the top ten hold over 15%. The input for sequencing was cultured PBMCs, taken from culture after CMV antigen stimulation. This clonotype originated in a human donor in good health (CMV status not recorded). Some clones in this sample may be carry-over from other donors' samples. This chain connects TRBV12-3 or TRBV12-4 to TRBJ2-1; D remains unclear. Here the CDR3 reads CASSLASSTYNEQFF. The CDR3 DNA reads as TGTGCCAGCAGTTTGGCGTCGTCTACCTACAATGAGCAGTTCTTC.